This T cell receptor beta chain was obtained from a study of cytomegalovirus exposure and HLA in healthy donors (dated by TCRdb to about 2017). The study in broad terms: In an earlier analysis of under 600 of the donors, about 270 Gb of sequence data and 95 million to 130 million unique TCR beta sequences from about 180 million T cells were reported. An earlier analysis of a few hundred of the donors applied high-throughput TCR beta sequencing to assess whether each TCR beta V gene segment acted as functional or pseudogenic. Class I and class II HLA loci were covered by the typing at four-digit resolution. Every repertoire in the discovery cohort had been generated on one and the same sequencing platform. The study aimed to test whether signatures of past pathogen exposure could be identified by cataloging public T cell receptors. Rather than drawing on any new phenotypic data, the later analysis identified candidate immune exposures from TCR beta sequences and the way those sequences occurred across donors. Along with the roughly 700-subject first cohort, a separate validation cohort of over a hundred different subjects was used. A later genetic analysis took genome-wide SNP genotypes for about three fifths of the 666 donors and used that subset as a discovery cohort. The study profiled the T cell repertoires of hundreds of subjects by immunosequencing and related them to cytomegalovirus serostatus. An early release covering 550 to 650 HLA-typed donors comprised about 300 gigabases of sequencing data and tens of millions of unique TCR sequences. The genetic ancestry cluster associated with self-reported Caucasian donors included approximately 85% of the roughly 380 genotyped donors. About five DR-DQ haplotypes were treated as single units for association and clustering because of strong linkage in the cohort. High-throughput TCR immunosequencing, statistical association of individual TCRs with disease status, and machine learning were combined to predict cytomegalovirus infection status. The number of donors typed differed by locus, with 629-630 for A, B, C, DRB1 and DQB1, approximately 500 for DQA1, 600 to 610 for DPA1, and 472 for DPB1. Across 398 genotyped donors of the cohort, an average of roughly 230,000 unique TCR beta nucleotide sequences per donor were sequenced, and 15% to 20% of those sequences were non-productive. A later analysis re-analyzed previously published TCR beta repertoires from roughly 630 donors and added high-resolution HLA genotyping to study TCR occurrence patterns. Donor age, sex, ethnicity and CMV serostatus were compiled alongside the repertoire data. Overall study outcomes, separate from this receptor: V-gene and J-gene trimming of TCR beta chains was associated with a missense DCLRE1C variant in a later genetic analysis, and the association was replicated in an independent cohort. HLA typing was unavailable for some donors at each locus, so association tests used only the typed subset. In a later analysis, HLA-associated TCR beta chains were found to be more clonally expanded and to have lower generation probabilities than equally common non-associated chains. In a later analysis, the rate of TCR association differed among HLA loci, with DRB1 alleles having the most associated TCRs and HLA-C alleles having the fewest. The study gave a list of 150 to 200 TCR beta chains associated with cytomegalovirus. It was suggested by the authors that the approach could potentially be generalized to other disease states and immunological phenotypes. The classifier was reported to diagnose cytomegalovirus status with high specificity and sensitivity in both the original cohort and the validation cohort. In an earlier analysis of 587 of the donors, most TCR beta V segments were observed in productive rearrangements about 87% or about 30% of the time, broadly matching IMGT annotations. CMV serostatus was the only immune exposure information available for the cohort. A later analysis reported that several top co-occurrence clusters appeared linked to parvovirus B19, influenza, CMV and Epstein-Barr virus. In a later analysis, about 17,000 TCR beta sequences were associated with specific HLA alleles at a false discovery rate of 0.05. Most TCR sequences were observed very rarely across donors, whereas some public TCRs were present in many individuals. Presence/absence analyses assumed roughly uniform sequencing depth across donors, an assumption that may not hold. A further reported finding was that TCR beta sequences accurately predicted the HLA-A and HLA-B alleles for most subjects in the first cohort. In a later genetic analysis, fewer N-insertions in productive TCRs were reported among donors in an Asian-associated ancestry cluster than the approximately 630-donor mean. The earlier analysis of a few hundred of the donors excluded seventeen rarely observed V segments, including chromosome 9 orphons, because counts were too low. A few of the identified cytomegalovirus-associated TCR beta chains were confirmed in vitro to be specific for cytomegalovirus antigens. The cohort was sequenced for TCR beta chains only, and without alpha or paired-chain data the features that could be detected were limited. Strong co-occurrence of HLA alleles, especially DR and DQ, made assigning TCR associations to individual alleles difficult. Some IMGT-functional V segments, including TRBV6-2 and TRBV6-3, could not be distinguished by the 87-base-pair reads and were therefore excluded. A cluster of highly shared sequence variants was judged likely to be a technical artifact of the sequencing pipeline. Correlated functional status among segregating V segments might reflect linkage disequilibrium, but an unknown experimental factor could not be ruled out. In a later analysis, most CMV-associated TCR beta chains were found to appear HLA-restricted, with HLA associations seemingly driven largely by CMV exposure.

This clone was found a few times. No cognate antigen has been identified for it. No base qualities exist here, and no much larger clone lies one base off it. The CDR3 covers 13 residues, taking in both the cysteine and the phenylalanine. Just the 39-base CDR3 DNA is kept, in frame starting at base 1. Taken from the germline V gene (reference sequence), the CDR1 and CDR2 loops are SSHAT and FNYEAQ. Cut back by 5 bases and 3 bases, the V and J ends lie 8 bases apart. The cohort was made up of roughly 670 healthy bone marrow donors. All cohort members were sampled while nominally healthy, although unrecorded immune exposures were likely present. The donor was CMV seronegative and was included in the group of over 300 seronegative cohort members. Every donor gave a peripheral blood sample, and the peripheral blood mononuclear cells from that sample were used for TCR beta sequencing. The Qiagen DNeasy Blood Extraction Kit was used to extract genomic DNA from the blood cell samples.

The library was produced with the immunoSEQ multiplex PCR assay. A mixture of 60 forward primers for TCR Vbeta segments and 13 reverse primers for TCR Jbeta segments was used in the multiplex PCR. The CDR3 region of rearranged TCR beta genes was amplified from genomic DNA with a multiplex PCR assay. The amplified TCR beta libraries were sequenced on the Illumina HiSeq System as 87-base-pair reads. The authors' pipeline ran thus. A later analysis tallied around 80 million unique TCR beta chains across the approximately 670 repertoires, and about 12 million of those chains were shared by two or more donors. Raw reads were error-corrected and collapsed into unique sequences with a nearest-neighbor algorithm that merged closely related sequences to remove PCR and sequencing errors. To assign V, D and J gene segments, CDR3 sequences were aligned to IMGT reference sequences. For a sequence to be retained, a match of at least six nucleotides to both a V gene segment and a J gene segment was required. A rearrangement counted as productive if the CDR3 had no stop codons and remained in frame with V and J, and every other rearrangement counted as non-productive. CDR3 was defined by IMGT convention, running from the second conserved V-encoded cysteine to the conserved J-encoded phenylalanine. In an earlier analysis of more than 550 of the donors, sequences lacking an unambiguous match to a single V gene segment were excluded. An earlier analysis of about 590 of the donors classified V segments as functional when productive rearrangements were above 56.7% and as segregating when the standard deviation between donors was above 5%. A statistical classification framework was built to diagnose cytomegalovirus status from the catalog of TCR beta chain sequences. In a later analysis, TCR nucleotide sequences were compared against IMGT/GENE-DB human TR gene sequences so that V and J genes could be assigned. In a later analysis, CDR3 sequences and most-parsimonious VDJ recombination scenarios were assigned using the TCRdist pipeline. In a later analysis, each TCR beta chain was defined by its CDR3 amino acid sequence together with its V-gene family, and reads without a unique V-gene family were excluded. As a way to deal with suspected cross-contamination and a sequencing artifact, a later analysis dropped roughly 620 nucleotide sequences that were highly shared and had low generation probability. A later analysis calculated a clonal expansion index for each public chain from normalized within-repertoire ranks of inferred template counts. In a later analysis, generation probabilities were computed with a VDJ recombination model fitted to out-of-frame rearrangements, and the resulting probabilities were checked against IGoR. A later analysis scored TCR-TCR, TCR-HLA and TCR-CMV co-occurrence with hypergeometric tests, applying a repertoire-size bias correction to TCR pairs. In a later analysis, false discovery rates were estimated by permuting HLA or CMV assignments 20 times. In a later analysis, co-occurring TCRs were grouped using DBSCAN, with TCRdist sequence similarity added in when clustering inside HLA-allele-positive subsets. Co-occurrence clustering excluded repertoires with fewer than 30,000 or more than 120,000 public chains, plus five with anomalous nucleotide sharing. This immuneACCESS table, as held by TCRdb, lists in-frame sequences with V and J called but not all clones. Of the missing ones, under half trace to an unresolved V gene in checked studies; the others have no known cause. V, J and clone size derive from that table, while D and trimming were established from the DNA sequence. Counted in this sample were roughly 190,000 clones; over 65% of them appeared once. 1.8% of the sample lies in the top ten.

Sequenced material: PBMCs. The chain is encoded by TRBV7-7 joined to TRBJ2-1; a tentative D call is TRBD1 (5 bases match). The receptor's source is a woman aged 25 to 39 in good health and CMV-seronegative. Read as DNA, the sequence is TGTGCCAGCAGCAAAGGGGACTACAATGAGCAGTTCTTC. Its translation is CASSKGDYNEQFF.